One and the same sample provided the 26 T cell receptor beta chains below, sequenced in a study of OX40 agonist ivuxolimab in advanced cancers. TCRdb's table, derived via immunoSEQ multiplex PCR, lists solely in-frame clones and lacks some. The sample holds 10,000 to 15,000 clones; about 78% are singletons and the top ten take roughly two fifths. This specimen consisted of CD4+ or CD8+ T cells sorted from blood, obtained in a trial of the OX40 agonist ivuxolimab. The source of these receptors is an adult with an advanced solid tumor such as melanoma, head and neck, liver or kidney cancer.

There are a few counts of this clone. The rearrangement uses TRBV10-2 and TRBJ2-3, with 11 bases aligning to TRBD1. Germline CDR1 is WSHSY and CDR2 is SAAADI. With V trimmed by 3 bases and J by 4 bases, 6 bases remained unmatched. The CDR3 has 16 amino acids. CDR3 protein: CASSERPGQGADTQYF. CDR3 nucleotides: TGCGCCAGCAGTGAACGCCCGGGACAGGGGGCAGATACGCAGTATTTT.

The CDR3 nucleotides are TGTGCCAGCAGAGCCGGGACGTATCCCTACGAGCAGTACTTC. Translating it yields CASRAGTYPYEQYF. This chain joins TRBV11-2 and TRBJ2-7; either TRBD1 or TRBD2 may fit D (5 bases each). V dropped 6 bases and J dropped 2 bases, with 14 bases sitting between them. The CDR3 has 14 residues. CDR1 is SGHAT and CDR2 is FQNNGV in the germline V gene. Variable domain in full (rest from reference TRBV11-2 and TRBJ2-7): EAGVAQSPRYKIIEKRQSVAFWCNPISGHATLYWYQQILGQGPKLLIQFQNNGVVDDSQLPKDRFSAERLKGVDSTLKIQPAKLEDSAVYLCASRAGTYPYEQYFGPGTRLTVT.

The chain couples TRBV7-3 to TRBJ2-3; no firm D call. Germline V CDR1 and CDR2: SGHTA, FQGTGA. The CDR3 runs to 15 residues. The germline V and J ends were trimmed by 1 base and 1 base, with 9 bases remaining between them. The CDR3 region has the DNA TGTGCCAGCAGCTTAAAGTCGGGTGGCACAGATACGCAGTATTTT. Translated: CASSLKSGGTDTQYF. Using reference TRBV7-3 and TRBJ2-3 for the parts outside the CDR3, the full variable domain is GAGVSQTPSNKVTEKGKYVELRCDPISGHTALYWYRQSLGQGPEFLIYFQGTGAADDSGLPNDRFFAVRPEGSVSTLKIQRTERGDSAVYLCASSLKSGGTDTQYFGPGTRLTVL.

The chain combines TRBV14 with TRBJ2-2; 7 bases are shared with TRBD2. The CDR3 has 17 residues. CDR1 is SGHDN, CDR2 FVKESK, per germline. Unmatched junction bases numbered 12, after V lost 4 bases and J lost 4 bases. Here the CDR3 reads CASSPRVGTGGTGELFF. CDR3 DNA sequence: TGTGCCAGCAGCCCTAGAGTCGGGACGGGAGGCACCGGGGAGCTGTTTTTT.

Comments on this clone: A read error may explain this, as a much larger clone is one base away. The chain combines TRBV12-2 with TRBJ2-1; no check of the table's D call, TRBD1, against the DNA was made. TRBV12-2 is designated a pseudogene. The CDR3 runs 14 residues. The CDR3 coding sequence is TGTGCCAGCAGCCGGGCCCCCACAGGGCATGAGCAGTTCTTC. It yields the protein CASSRAPTGHEQFF.

The chain is built from TRBV7-9 and TRBJ2-1; D call uncertain. V lost 4 bases and J lost 5, with 9 bases in between. The CDR3 has 13 amino acids. From germline, CDR1 is SEHNR and CDR2 FQNEAQ (reference sequence). The CDR3: CASSSTNHNEQFF. The CDR3 nucleotides read TGTGCCAGCAGCTCAACTAACCACAATGAGCAGTTCTTC. The whole variable domain, filled in from reference TRBV7-9 and TRBJ2-1, reads DTGVSQNPRHKITKRGQNVTFRCDPISEHNRLYWYRQTLGQGPEFLTYFQNEAQLEKSRLLSDRFSAERPKGSFSTLEIQRTEQGDSAMYLCASSSTNHNEQFFGPGTRLTVL.

The rearrangement uses TRBV7-6 and TRBJ2-7; possibly TRBD1 for D (5 bases). The CDR3 is made up of 14 amino acids. V lost 5 bases to trimming and J lost 1 base, with 12 bases between them. Looked up from germline, CDR1 is SGHVS and CDR2 is FNYEAQ. This CDR3 reads CASSPRRGSYEQYF. CDR3 DNA: TGTGCCAGCAGCCCGCGAAGGGGTTCCTACGAGCAGTACTTC.

V and J are TRBV29-1 and TRBJ2-7; D is possibly TRBD2 (5 bases). V dropped 6 bases and J dropped 3 bases, with 15 bases sitting between them. Germline assignment: CDR1 SQVTM and CDR2 ANQGSEA. The CDR3 spans 13 residues. The CDR3 spells CSVGLTNNYEQYF. Here the CDR3 DNA reads TGCAGCGTAGGACTCACGAACAACTACGAGCAGTACTTC.

This clone was found once. J is TRBJ2-7 and V is TRBV5-1; 9 bases align to TRBD1. With V trimmed by 4 bases and J by 4 bases, 12 bases remained unmatched. This CDR3 is 16 amino acids long. Germline CDR1 reads SGHRS; CDR2 reads YFSETQ. The CDR3 is CASSLSPGQGKYEQYF. The CDR3 DNA follows: TGCGCCAGCAGCCTTTCCCCGGGACAGGGAAAGTACGAGCAGTACTTC.

This rearrangement joins TRBV14 to TRBJ1-1, with a possible D match to TRBD1 (5 bases). Germline loops: CDR1 SGHDN, CDR2 FVKESK. V was cut by 4 bases and J by 7 bases, with 16 bases left in between. The CDR3 extends over 14 amino acids. The chain's CDR3 is CASSPSWSRDEAFF. The CDR3 bases are TGTGCCAGCAGCCCCTCGTGGAGCAGGGATGAAGCTTTCTTT.

The gene calls are TRBV5-1 and TRBJ2-1; 7 bases are a match to TRBD2. V lost 3 bases and J lost 2; bases outside the gene matches: 5. Germline V lookup: CDR1 SGHRS, CDR2 YFSETQ. The CDR3 sequence is 15 residues long. This chain's CDR3 is CASSYSGPTYNEQFF. CDR3 coding DNA: TGCGCCAGCAGCTATAGCGGGCCAACCTACAATGAGCAGTTCTTC.

The chain combines TRBV18 with TRBJ1-1; D not certain. Germline V gene lookup returns CDR1 KGHSH and CDR2 LQKENI. The CDR3 consists of 16 residues. The V and J ends lost 0 bases and 0 bases respectively, with 11 bases between them. CDR3 protein: CASSPPPVPMNTEAFF. The CDR3 DNA sequence: TGTGCCAGCTCACCACCGCCAGTTCCCATGAACACTGAAGCTTTCTTT.

The V and J genes are TRBV30 and TRBJ1-5; 8 bases map to TRBD1. The CDR3 is made up of 15 amino acids. V gave up 6 bases and J gave up 0 bases; unmatched junction bases: 7. Germline-derived CDR1 and CDR2 are GTSNPN and SVGIG (reference sequence). In nucleotides, the CDR3 is TGTGCCTGTCACAGGGGGGAGGATAGCAATCAGCCCCAGCATTTT. This sequence encodes CACHRGEDSNQPQHF.

This clone was observed a handful of times. The chain joins TRBV7-8 to TRBJ2-6, with no clear D. This CDR3 has 17 residues. The germline gives CDR1 SGHVS, CDR2 FQNEAQ. V lost 2 bases to trimming and J lost 1 base, with 12 bases between them. The CDR3 is CASSLSVDGSGANVLTF. The CDR3 nucleotides read TGTGCCAGCAGCTTATCGGTGGACGGTTCTGGGGCCAACGTCCTGACTTTC.

This rearrangement joins TRBV6-5 to TRBJ2-7, with 8 bases lining up with TRBD1. This CDR3 spans 14 amino acids. The germline CDR1 and CDR2 sequences are MNHEY and SVGAGI. V shed 10 bases, J shed 4 bases, and the junction held 12 bases outside the gene matches. The CDR3 sequence is CAIRSEQGAYEQYF. CDR3 in DNA: TGTGCCATCAGATCGGAGCAGGGGGCTTACGAGCAGTACTTC.

This clone is deemed medium-sized. The chain links TRBV4-1 to TRBJ2-2; D is uncertain. CDR1 and CDR2 (germline): MGHRA, YSYEKL. The length of the CDR3 is 16 residues. The germline V and J ends were trimmed by 1 base and 5 bases, with 14 bases remaining between them. The CDR3 coding sequence is TGCGCCAGCAGCCAAGCTGCCGAGGCCCGTACCGGGGAGCTGTTTTTT. Protein: CASSQAAEARTGELFF.

This clone occurred a few times. The CDR3 spells CASSALETNTEAFF. Here the CDR3 DNA reads TGTGCCAGCAGCGCTTTGGAGACGAACACTGAAGCTTTCTTT. The chain uses TRBV7-6 and TRBJ1-1; D is undetermined. Looked up from germline, CDR1 is SGHVS and CDR2 is FNYEAQ. V lost 5 bases, J lost 1 base, and 11 bases lay in between. The CDR3 extends over 14 amino acids.

The chain's CDR3 is CASSMGNQPQHF. CDR3 nucleotides: TGTGCCAGTAGTATGGGGAATCAGCCCCAGCATTTT. The chain has TRBV19 and TRBJ1-5; D remains ambiguous. CDR3 size: 12 residues. The germline gives CDR1 LNHDA, CDR2 SQIVND (reference sequence). Trimming removed 3 bases at V and 4 bases at J, with 4 bases between.

The chain couples TRBV6-5 to TRBJ1-3; a weak D match, TRBD1 (5 bases). This CDR3 region has 16 residues. The germline CDR1 and CDR2 sequences are MNHEY and SVGAGI. V lost 0 bases and J lost 0, with 9 bases in between. CDR3 DNA: TGTGCCAGCAGTTACTCAGGGGCCATCTCTGGAAACACCATATATTTT. Its protein product is CASSYSGAISGNTIYF.

About this clone: The junction shows a germline mismatch at one end, possibly a read error. At the DNA level, this CDR3 is encoded by other sequences in the same sample as well. The chain carries TRBV9 and TRBJ2-5; a possible D gene is TRBD2 (8 bases). With the DNA end fitting TRBJ2-7 better, the J assignment may be wrong. The CDR3 has 15 amino acids. Germline lookup yields CDR1 SGDLS and CDR2 YYNGEE. The CDR3 DNA reads as TGCGCCAGCCGCGGGGGGCAAGGGGGCAGGGACGAGCAGTACTTC. This codes for CASRGGQGGRDEQYF.

This clone was counted once. This chain uses TRBV15 with TRBJ2-5; D might be TRBD1 (6 bases). Gene TRBJ2-7 matches the end of the DNA better, so the J call may be wrong. The CDR3 runs 15 residues. Germline CDR1 is LNHNV and CDR2 is YYDKDF (reference sequence). The CDR3 here is CATSRGSQGLYEQYF. The CDR3, as DNA: TGTGCCACCAGCAGAGGTTCACAGGGTTTGTACGAGCAGTACTTC.

The DNA of the CDR3 is TGTGCCAGCAGCTTGGTGGGGGCTCACAATCAGCCCCAGCATTTT. It specifies CASSLVGAHNQPQHF. The rearrangement uses TRBV5-8 and TRBJ1-5; a weak D match, TRBD1 (6 bases). CDR1 is SGHTS and CDR2 is YDEGEE in the germline V gene. With 0 bases removed from V and 3 bases from J, the gap between germline ends came to 10 bases. The CDR3 is made up of 15 amino acids.

This clone was detected only a few times. In the same sample, other DNA sequences code for this CDR3. The chain recombines TRBV2 with TRBJ1-2; 9 nucleotides agree with TRBD1. This CDR3 has 14 amino acids. The germline CDR1 and CDR2 sequences are SNHLY and FYNNEI. The V segment lost 3 bases and the J segment 7 bases; nucleotides outside the gene matches: 6. The CDR3 nucleotides are TGTGCCAGCAGTGAGGGCCGGGACAGGGCTGGCTACACCTTC. Encoded protein: CASSEGRDRAGYTF.

This chain connects TRBV7-6 to TRBJ2-3, with D perhaps matching TRBD2 (6 bases). Trimming removed 4 bases from V and 2 bases from J, with 13 bases in between. CDR1 is SGHVS, CDR2 FNYEAQ, per germline. The CDR3 covers 15 residues. For the CDR3, the DNA is TGTGCCAGCAGCTGGGTGGGCGGGAACACAGATACGCAGTATTTT. Encoded protein: CASSWVGGNTDTQYF.

The chain uses TRBV7-9 and TRBJ2-3; the D gene is possibly TRBD1 (5 bases). V was trimmed by 2 bases and J by 5 bases, leaving 8 bases between them. CDR1 and CDR2 (germline): SEHNR, FQNEAQ (reference sequence). CDR3 length: 13 amino acids. CDR3 in DNA: TGTGCCAGCAGCTTAAGGGGTAGAGATACGCAGTATTTT. It translates to CASSLRGRDTQYF.

This clone was counted only a few times. This chain joins TRBV14 and TRBJ2-7, with 10 bases aligning to TRBD1. CDR1 and CDR2 from the germline V gene are SGHDN and FVKESK. The ends lost 3 bases at V and 7 bases at J; junction bases unmatched: 6. This CDR3 is built from 14 residues. The CDR3 is CASSQRQGAWEQYF. CDR3 bases: TGTGCCAGCAGCCAGAGACAGGGGGCATGGGAGCAGTACTTC.